This T cell receptor (beta chain) was documented in a study of T-cell reconstitution after alpha-beta-depleted transplantation in children. This clonotype was counted many times. Preparation of the TCRbeta library involved a method that used unique molecular identifiers. TCRdb independently ran MiXCR on the PCR reads; one entry per CDR3 protein. The repertoire holds around 400,000 distinct CDR3 sequences, with roughly a tenth as singletons. Germline V lookup: CDR1 SGHTA, CDR2 FQGTGA. Trimming took off 2 bases at V and 2 bases at J, with 12 bases between the two ends. CDR3 length: 15 amino acids. This TCR derives from a human donor who donated a stem cell graft to a child with acute myeloid leukemia. This chain links TRBV7-3 with TRBJ2-5; D could derive from TRBD1 or TRBD2 (5 bases each). The sequences come from PBMCs from the stem cell graft donor, collected from the stem cell graft. The CDR3 nucleotides read TGTGCCAGCAGCTTATGGGGCGGACTGCAAGAGACCCAGTACTTC. Translation gives CASSLWGGLQETQYF.